In its sample, the clone carrying this TCR beta chain was seen a few times. The antigen remains undetermined. This record belongs to a study of human T cells and chemical hapten exposure. Background on the study: Patch tests of 0.01% DPC on the upper back were read at 6 days. Overall study results and limits: High-frequency TCRs, those above 1 in 1000, stayed the same after DPC sensitization. Expanded TCRs made up significantly more big CDR3 similarity clusters than controls did.

The CDR3 spans 12 residues. Per germline, CDR1 SGDLS and CDR2 YYNGEE. V dropped 0 bases and J dropped 4 bases, with 4 bases sitting between them. TCRdb re-called the RACE reads through MiXCR, storing one row per CDR3 protein. The table shows fewer than 50,000 distinct CDR3 sequences, with more than 8% occurring only once. Sample time point: patch test 3, about 24 weeks after DPC sensitization. Described treatment: therapeutic diphenylcyclopropenone sensitization with weekly scalp DPC. Total RNA came from unfractionated whole blood. The gene calls are TRBV9 and TRBJ1-2; D remains unclear. Sample: whole blood, taken in connection with sensitization to the hapten diphenylcyclopropenone (DPC). The clonotype comes from a man in his fifties with alopecia areata. Some clones in this sample may be carry-over from other donors' samples. CDR3 coding DNA: TGTGCCAGCAGCGTAGACAGCTATGGCTACACCTTC. Amino acids: CASSVDSYGYTF.